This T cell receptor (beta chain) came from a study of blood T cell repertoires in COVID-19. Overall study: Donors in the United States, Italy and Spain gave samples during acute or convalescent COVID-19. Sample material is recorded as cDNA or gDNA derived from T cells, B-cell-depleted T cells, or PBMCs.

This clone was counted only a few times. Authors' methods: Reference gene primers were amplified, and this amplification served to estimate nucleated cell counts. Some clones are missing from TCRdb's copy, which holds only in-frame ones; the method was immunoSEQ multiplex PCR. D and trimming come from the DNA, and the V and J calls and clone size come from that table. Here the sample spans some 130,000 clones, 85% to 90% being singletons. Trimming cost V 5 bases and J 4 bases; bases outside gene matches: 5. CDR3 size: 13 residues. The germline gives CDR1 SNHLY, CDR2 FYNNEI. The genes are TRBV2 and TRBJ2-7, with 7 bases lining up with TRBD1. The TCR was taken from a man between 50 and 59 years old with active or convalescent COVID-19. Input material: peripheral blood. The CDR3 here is CASSRDRDYEQYF. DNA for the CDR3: TGTGCCAGCAGTAGAGACAGGGATTACGAGCAGTACTTC. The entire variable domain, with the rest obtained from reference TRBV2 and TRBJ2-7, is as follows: EPEVTQTPSHQVTQMGQEVILRCVPISNHLYFYWYRQILGQKVEFLVSFYNNEISEKSEIFDDQFSVERPDGSNFTLKIRSTKLEDSAMYFCASSRDRDYEQYFGPGTRLTVT.